These 28 T cell receptor beta chains share one sample of origin, sequenced in a study of OX40 agonist ivuxolimab in advanced cancers. Only in-frame clones appear in the TCRdb table, and some are missing; sequencing was by immunoSEQ multiplex PCR. The data contain around 100,000 clones, 85% to 90% of them seen just once; the ten biggest clones take up 0.15% to 0.2%. The sequences come from CD4+ or CD8+ T cells sorted from blood, collected in a trial of the OX40 agonist ivuxolimab. The receptors derive from an adult with an advanced solid tumor such as melanoma, head and neck, liver or kidney cancer.

This clone was recorded only once. The chain joins TRBV2 to TRBJ1-2; no clear D. V shed 8 bases and J shed 1 base, with 8 bases lying between them. Germline CDR1 reads SNHLY; CDR2 reads FYNNEI. The CDR3 is 12 residues long. DNA for the CDR3: TGTGCCAGCCTACTAGATAACTATGGCTACACCTTC. It yields the protein CASLLDNYGYTF.

This chain links TRBV5-1 with TRBJ1-2; TRBD1 matches at 9 bases. The trim removed 1 base at V and 6 bases at J, leaving 10 bases unmatched. Germline V lookup: CDR1 SGHRS, CDR2 YFSETQ. This CDR3 has 16 amino acids. This CDR3 reads CASSLWGTGREDGYTF. The CDR3 DNA sequence: TGCGCCAGCAGCTTGTGGGGGACAGGGCGAGAGGATGGCTACACCTTC.

The V call is TRBV7-9, the J call TRBJ1-2; the match to TRBD1 covers 7 bases. CDR3 size: 13 residues. J gave up 4 bases and V 5 bases, and 4 bases lay outside the gene matches. The V gene's germline CDR1 is SEHNR and CDR2 FQNEAQ (reference sequence). CDR3 region: CASSRGQIYGYTF. The CDR3 nucleotides are TGTGCCAGCAGCAGGGGACAGATCTATGGCTACACCTTC.

The J gene is TRBJ2-2, the V gene TRBV9; TRBD2 is a possible D gene (5 bases). The germline V gene has CDR1 SGDLS and CDR2 YYNGEE. The CDR3 runs to 16 residues. Trimming took off 3 bases at V and 6 bases at J, with 18 bases between the two ends. The CDR3 here is CASSGGPPKAAGELFF. The CDR3 DNA reads TGTGCCAGCAGCGGCGGGCCCCCAAAGGCGGCCGGGGAGCTGTTTTTT. The full variable domain, completed using reference TRBV9 and TRBJ2-2, is DSGVTQTPKHLITATGQRVTLRCSPRSGDLSVYWYQQSLDQGLQFLIQYYNGEERAKGNILERFSAQQFPDLHSELNLSSLELGDSALYFCASSGGPPKAAGELFFGEGSRLTVL.

The chain uses TRBV4-1 and TRBJ1-5; perhaps TRBD1 as D (5 bases). V was pared by 0 bases and J by 2 bases, with 11 bases between. CDR3 length equals 16 residues. CDR1 is MGHRA, CDR2 YSYEKL, per germline. The CDR3 DNA is TGCGCCAGCAGCCAAGATCAGACGGGGGGCAATCAGCCCCAGCATTTT. It specifies CASSQDQTGGNQPQHF.

The rearrangement links TRBV2 to TRBJ1-6, with no clear D. This CDR3 has 12 amino acids. Per germline, CDR1 SNHLY and CDR2 FYNNEI. V lost 6 bases and J lost 7, with 7 bases in between. The CDR3 spells CASRAGNSPLHF. The CDR3 DNA follows: TGTGCCAGCAGGGCAGGAAATTCACCCCTCCACTTT.

The chain has TRBV5-4 and TRBJ1-1; maybe TRBD1 (6 bases). Between the trimmed V and J ends, which lost 4 bases and 0 bases, there was a span of 16 bases. The CDR3 is 16 amino acids. Germline V lookup: CDR1 SGHNT, CDR2 YYREEE (reference sequence). CDR3 DNA: TGTGCCAGCAGCGACCCCAGGGGCAGGTTGAACACTGAAGCTTTCTTT. Amino acid sequence: CASSDPRGRLNTEAFF.

For this clone: An end of the junction does not agree with germline; a read error may underlie this. The genes are TRBV6-6 and TRBJ1-5; TRBD1 agrees at 12 bases. Germline assignment: CDR1 MNHNY and CDR2 SVGAGI (reference sequence). The CDR3 is 15 amino acids. As DNA, the CDR3 is TGTGCCAGCAGTACCGGGACAGGGGGCAATAAGCCCCAGCATTTT. This codes for CASSTGTGGNKPQHF.

The CDR3 nucleotides are TGTGCCAGTATCGATACAGGACAGGGAAGAAGCGGGTCACCCCTCCACTTT. Amino acids: CASIDTGQGRSGSPLHF. The chain uses TRBV19 and TRBJ1-6; 8 bases are shared with TRBD1. V was clipped by 7 bases and J by 10 bases; unmatched bases: 18. The CDR3 runs to 17 residues. Germline CDR1 and CDR2: LNHDA and SQIVND (reference sequence).

This sequence joins TRBV19 and TRBJ2-5; TRBD2 matches 9 bases. CDR3 size: 16 residues. V lost 6 bases, J lost 4 bases, and 12 bases stayed unmatched. In germline, CDR1 is LNHDA, CDR2 SQIVND (reference sequence). The CDR3 loop reads CASSKNLAGDAETQYF. The CDR3 DNA reads TGTGCCAGTAGCAAAAACTTAGCGGGAGATGCAGAGACCCAGTACTTC.

The gene calls are TRBV21-1 and TRBJ2-5; TRBD1 is taken as the D call from the table, unchecked against the DNA. TRBV21-1 is a listed pseudogene. The CDR3 length is 15 residues. CDR3 coding DNA: TGTGCCAGCAGCAAAAAAGGCAGGGAACAAGAGACCCAGTACTTC. Its translation is CASSKKGREQETQYF.

The chain recombines TRBV21-1 with TRBJ2-3; the table's TRBD1 call for D was not verified on the DNA. TRBV21-1 is assigned pseudogene status. The CDR3 is 17 residues long. CDR3 nucleotide sequence: TGTGCCAGCAGCAAAATTTCCCCCCTCGACAGGGCAGATACGCAGTATTTT. This gives the protein CASSKISPLDRADTQYF.

J is TRBJ1-2 and V is TRBV18; D gene uncertain. The germline CDR1 and CDR2 sequences are KGHSH and LQKENI. CDR3 size: 13 residues. Between the trimmed V and J ends, which lost 0 bases and 7 bases, there was a span of 9 bases. The CDR3 nucleotides are TGTGCCAGCTCACCACCGAGGTCTTCTGGCTACACCTTC. This sequence encodes CASSPPRSSGYTF.

The genes are TRBV30 and TRBJ2-7; D is unclear. The CDR3 is 12 amino acids. V was trimmed by 5 bases and J by 4 bases, leaving 12 bases between them. Germline V lookup: CDR1 GTSNPN, CDR2 SVGIG (reference sequence). The CDR3 reads CAWDAPPYEQYF. The CDR3 DNA sequence: TGTGCCTGGGATGCCCCCCCTTACGAGCAGTACTTC.

CDR3 nucleotides: TGCGCCAGCAGCTTGGGGACGGTTGATAATGAAAAACTGTTTTTT. Translation gives CASSLGTVDNEKLFF. The J gene is TRBJ1-4, the V gene TRBV5-1; D is unresolved. From germline, CDR1 is SGHRS and CDR2 YFSETQ. The V end lost 0 bases, the J end lost 4 bases, and 10 bases lay between the germline ends. The CDR3 loop spans 15 amino acids. The whole variable domain, filled in from reference TRBV5-1 and TRBJ1-4, reads KAGVTQTPRYLIKTRGQQVTLSCSPISGHRSVSWYQQTPGQGLQFLFEYFSETQRNKGNFPGRFSGRQFSNSRSEMNVSTLELGDSALYLCASSLGTVDNEKLFFGSGTQLSVL.

This chain joins TRBV5-1 and TRBJ2-7, with TRBD1 as a possible D gene (5 bases). V was pared by 0 bases and J by 3 bases, with 13 bases between. CDR1 is SGHRS and CDR2 is YFSETQ in the germline V gene. The CDR3 contains 15 residues. The CDR3 protein is CASSLVGHGDYEQYF. The CDR3 nucleotides read TGCGCCAGCAGCTTGGTAGGACACGGTGACTACGAGCAGTACTTC.

A single count supports this clone. The chain links TRBV4-1 to TRBJ2-1; no firm D call. Germline V gives CDR1 MGHRA, CDR2 YSYEKL. V was cut by 3 bases and J by 8 bases, with 23 bases left in between. The CDR3 extends over 17 amino acids. CDR3 in amino acids: CASSQRTGPFFVDEQFF. The CDR3 region has the DNA TGCGCCAGCAGCCAGCGAACCGGACCCTTCTTTGTCGATGAGCAGTTCTTC.

The chain uses TRBV27 and TRBJ1-5; perhaps TRBD1 as D (5 bases). Germline CDR1 and CDR2: MNHEY and SMNVEV (reference sequence). Trimming shortened V by 1 base and J by 3 bases, and 10 bases separated the two germline ends. This CDR3 region has 15 residues. CDR3 nucleotides: TGTGCCAGCAGTTTATTAGCAGGGTCCAATCAGCCCCAGCATTTT. Translation gives CASSLLAGSNQPQHF.

This sequence joins TRBV7-8 and TRBJ1-3; D not certain. Trimming removed 5 bases from V and 0 bases from J, with 14 bases in between. The CDR3 runs to 16 residues. Germline CDR1 is SGHVS and CDR2 is FQNEAQ. CDR3 amino acids: CASSLHPTTSGNTIYF. Here the CDR3 DNA reads TGTGCCAGCAGCCTCCATCCGACGACCTCTGGAAACACCATATATTTT.

V gene TRBV5-1 combines with J gene TRBJ2-1; the match to TRBD2 covers 8 bases. CDR1 is SGHRS and CDR2 is YFSETQ in the germline V gene. V trimming: 5 bases; J trimming: 1 base; junction bases outside the gene matches: 11. The CDR3 has 17 amino acids. The CDR3 is CASSPWSLAGSYNEQFF. The CDR3 DNA reads TGCGCCAGCAGTCCCTGGAGCCTAGCGGGTTCCTACAATGAGCAGTTCTTC.

The chain couples TRBV6-1 to TRBJ2-1; D is undetermined. The V end lost 3 bases, the J end lost 7 bases, and 10 bases lay between the germline ends. The CDR3 sequence is 13 residues long. Germline CDR1 is MNHNS and CDR2 is SASEGT. The CDR3 spells CASSDRPKNEQFF. For the CDR3, the DNA is TGTGCCAGCAGTGACCGCCCTAAGAATGAGCAGTTCTTC.

J is TRBJ2-1 and V is TRBV10-3, with D perhaps TRBD2 (5 bases). The CDR3 spans 13 residues. Germline V CDR1 and CDR2: ENHRY, SYGVKD. Between the trimmed V and J ends, which lost 6 bases and 5 bases, there was a span of 11 bases. The CDR3 bases are TGTGCCATCAGCGGACTCGATAACAATGAGCAGTTCTTC. Its translation: CAISGLDNNEQFF.

Here the CDR3 reads CASSSDGMNTEAFF. Written as DNA, the CDR3 is TGTGCCAGCAGCTCGGACGGAATGAACACTGAAGCTTTCTTT. The genes are TRBV11-2 and TRBJ1-1; D gene uncertain. The germline V gene encodes CDR1 SGHAT and CDR2 FQNNGV. This CDR3 comprises 14 residues. With 4 bases removed from V and 0 bases from J, the gap between germline ends came to 9 bases.

This chain connects TRBV6-5 to TRBJ2-2, with D perhaps TRBD2 (6 bases). V lost 4 bases and J 3 bases, leaving 15 bases between the germline ends. In germline, CDR1 is MNHEY, CDR2 SVGAGI. This CDR3 spans 16 amino acids. CDR3 sequence: CASSSFGTGDTGELFF. CDR3 bases: TGTGCCAGCAGTTCCTTTGGGACTGGCGACACCGGGGAGCTGTTTTTT.

The chain joins TRBV27 to TRBJ1-5, with 7 bases lining up with TRBD1. The CDR3 has 16 residues. The germline gives CDR1 MNHEY, CDR2 SMNVEV (reference sequence). Germline trimming cut 5 bases from V and 4 bases from J; bases unmatched to any gene: 11. This CDR3 is CASSRSRGQLNQPQHF. Written as DNA, the CDR3 is TGTGCCAGCAGTAGGTCAAGGGGGCAGCTGAATCAGCCCCAGCATTTT.

The chain uses TRBV30 and TRBJ1-3; D might be TRBD1 (6 bases). V lost 0 bases and J lost 4, with 10 bases in between. The CDR3 is 14 residues long. Germline loops: CDR1 GTSNPN, CDR2 SVGIG (reference sequence). This CDR3 reads CAWSVRGAGNTIYF. The CDR3 DNA reads TGTGCCTGGAGTGTCCGGGGGGCCGGAAACACCATATATTTT. Filled out from reference TRBV30 and TRBJ1-3, the complete variable domain reads SQTIHQWPATLVQPVGSPLSLECTVEGTSNPNLYWYRQAAGRGLQLLFYSVGIGQISSEVPQNLSASRPQDRQFILSSKKLLLSDSGFYLCAWSVRGAGNTIYFGEGSWLTVV.

The chain carries TRBV18 and TRBJ2-5; 11 nucleotides align to TRBD2. From germline, CDR1 is KGHSH and CDR2 LQKENI. The junction had 7 bases not matched to a gene; V was cut back by 3 bases and J by 1 base. The CDR3 length is 17 residues. CDR3 nucleotide sequence: TGTGCCAGCTCACCGATAACTAGCGGGAGACTCCAAGAGACCCAGTACTTC. Translation gives CASSPITSGRLQETQYF. Full variable domain (missing parts from reference TRBV18 and TRBJ2-5): NAGVMQNPRHLVRRRGQEARLRCSPMKGHSHVYWYRQLPEEGLKFMVYLQKENIIDESGMPKERFSAEFPKEGPSILRIQQVVRGDSAAYFCASSPITSGRLQETQYFGPGTRLLVL.

V usage is TRBV2 and J usage is TRBJ2-7; 8 nucleotides align to TRBD2. The CDR3 runs to 15 residues. V was clipped by 6 bases and J by 7 bases; unmatched bases: 14. Germline V gene data show CDR1 as SNHLY and CDR2 as FYNNEI. The CDR3 DNA follows: TGTGCCAGCAGCGCCCAGGGACTAGGAGGGGGAGAGCAGTACTTC. It is translated as CASSAQGLGGGEQYF.